This T cell receptor beta chain was retrieved from a study of blood T cells in healthy people across ages. Study in general: Template-switching capture recovered about one barcoded beta molecule per two T cells.

It was with a sample-barcoded 5' primer and a J-beta primer mix that a second PCR of about 6 to 12 cycles was run. Each CDR3 protein is one row after TCRdb ran MiXCR on the 5' RACE reads. The sample includes just under 550,000 distinct CDR3 sequences, approximately 25% of them seen just once. This CDR3 spans 13 amino acids. Trimming pared 1 base from V and 8 bases from J, leaving 11 bases between. CDR1 is LGHNA and CDR2 is YSLEER in the germline V gene. Findings and limits, study-wide: Diversity estimates drawn from one million T cells were deemed underestimates.

This clonotype was counted between two and nine times. The antigen is not known. Another study also made use of these data, one on T cells of mothers and their children. Per that study: Compared with unrelated pairs, related mother-child pairs had slightly higher, non-significant overlap.

The chain links TRBV4-3 to TRBJ1-2; possibly TRBD1 for D (5 bases). The source of this sequence is a boy between 10 and 17 years old in good health. Sequencing was carried out using blood. This CDR3 reads CASSQGDFRGYTF. The CDR3 nucleotides read TGCGCCAGCAGCCAAGGGGACTTTCGAGGCTACACCTTC.